A single sample gave rise to the 5 T cell receptor beta chains below, sequenced in a study of T cell changes during pregnancy in multiple sclerosis. TCRdb keeps only in-frame clones here, not all; method: immunoSEQ multiplex PCR. Of roughly 60,000 clones listed, over 95% are singletons. This specimen consisted of CD8+ T cells from peripheral blood mononuclear cells, obtained after pregnancy. The source is a female donor with multiple sclerosis, enrolled in a pregnancy study.

The J gene is TRBJ2-1, the V gene TRBV4-3, with 14 nucleotides matching TRBD2. The germline gives CDR1 LGHNA, CDR2 YSLEER. This CDR3 has 15 residues. Trimming at V came to 3 bases and at J to 6 bases, leaving 1 base not matched to a gene. The CDR3 protein is CASSQGLAGVNEQFF. For the CDR3, the DNA is TGCGCCAGCAGCCAGGGACTAGCGGGAGTCAATGAGCAGTTCTTC.

The V and J genes are TRBV15 and TRBJ1-1, with D maybe TRBD1 (5 bases). V lost 5 bases and J 5 bases, leaving 12 bases between the germline ends. CDR1 and CDR2 (germline): LNHNV, YYDKDF (reference sequence). The CDR3 covers 13 residues. CDR3 region: CATSPGRGTEAFF. The CDR3 DNA follows: TGTGCCACCAGCCCAGGGCGGGGAACTGAAGCTTTCTTT. The full variable domain, with the rest looked up from reference TRBV15 and TRBJ1-1, is DAMVIQNPRYQVTQFGKPVTLSCSQTLNHNVMYWYQQKSSQAPKLLFHYYDKDFNNEADTPDNFQSRRPNTSFCFLDIRSPGLGDTAMYLCATSPGRGTEAFFGQGTRLTVV.

This sequence joins TRBV27 and TRBJ2-7; possible D gene TRBD2, 5 bases. V was shortened by 7 bases and J by 1 base, with 17 bases between the two germline ends. Germline-derived CDR1 and CDR2 are MNHEY and SMNVEV (reference sequence). The CDR3 runs to 15 residues. The CDR3 is CASTAQVGSSYEQYF. The CDR3 DNA is TGTGCCAGCACCGCCCAGGTGGGGAGTTCCTACGAGCAGTACTTC.

The rearrangement links TRBV29-1 to TRBJ2-7; a possible D gene is TRBD2 (6 bases). The germline gives CDR1 SQVTM, CDR2 ANQGSEA. The CDR3 spans 14 residues. V was clipped by 6 bases and J by 0 bases, with 15 bases between them. Here the CDR3 DNA reads TGCAGCGTAACATTTCGGGGGAACTCCTACGAGCAGTACTTC. This translates into CSVTFRGNSYEQYF.

CDR3 DNA sequence: TGTGCCAGCAGCGCCTCCGGGACTAGCGGAGAGACCCAGTACTTC. Its translation: CASSASGTSGETQYF. The chain links TRBV7-6 to TRBJ2-5; 11 positions match TRBD2. CDR1 and CDR2 from the germline V gene are SGHVS and FNYEAQ. The CDR3 is made up of 15 amino acids. Losses at the gene ends were 5 bases for V and 4 bases for J; bases not matched to a gene: 6.